This record looks at one T cell receptor beta chain sequence and its context. This sample includes further DNA sequences coding for the same CDR3. In germline, CDR1 is SQVTM, CDR2 ANQGSEA. V was trimmed by 4 bases and J by 4 bases, leaving 8 bases between them. The CDR3 has 12 residues. The protocol was immunoSEQ multiplex PCR, while the TCRdb copy is restricted to in-frame clones and leaves out a portion. The sample lists around 400,000 clones, over 75% occurring once. The sample belongs to a study of blood T cell repertoires in COVID-19. Sequenced sample: PBMCs or T cells enriched from blood (not recorded which). The TCR originated in a young woman who had been exposed to COVID-19. This sequence joins TRBV29-1 and TRBJ2-1, with no clear D. CDR3 region: CSVGRLYNEQFF. For the CDR3, the DNA is TGCAGCGTTGGGCGGTTGTACAATGAGCAGTTCTTC.